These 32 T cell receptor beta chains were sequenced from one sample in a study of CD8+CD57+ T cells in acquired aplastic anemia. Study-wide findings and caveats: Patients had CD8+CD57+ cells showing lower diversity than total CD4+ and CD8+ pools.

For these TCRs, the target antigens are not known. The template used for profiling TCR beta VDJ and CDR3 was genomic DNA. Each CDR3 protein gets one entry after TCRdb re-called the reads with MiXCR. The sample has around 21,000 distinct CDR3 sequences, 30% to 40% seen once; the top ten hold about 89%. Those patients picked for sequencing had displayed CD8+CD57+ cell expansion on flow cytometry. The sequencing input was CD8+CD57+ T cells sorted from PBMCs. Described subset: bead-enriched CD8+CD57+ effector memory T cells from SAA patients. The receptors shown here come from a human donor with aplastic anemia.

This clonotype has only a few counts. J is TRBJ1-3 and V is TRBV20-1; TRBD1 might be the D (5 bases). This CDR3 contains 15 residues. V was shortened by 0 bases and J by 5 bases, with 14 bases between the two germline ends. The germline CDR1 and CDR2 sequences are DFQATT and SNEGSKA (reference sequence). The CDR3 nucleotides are TGCAGTGCTAGAGATTGGTCAGGGTCGAGAAACACCATATATTTT. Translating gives CSARDWSGSRNTIYF.

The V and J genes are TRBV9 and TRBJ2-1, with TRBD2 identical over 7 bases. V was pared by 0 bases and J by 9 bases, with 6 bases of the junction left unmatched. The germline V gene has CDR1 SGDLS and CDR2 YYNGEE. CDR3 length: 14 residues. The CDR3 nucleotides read TGTGCCAGCAGCGTAGTGGGCGGGAGTCCTGAGCAGTTCTTC. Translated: CASSVVGGSPEQFF.

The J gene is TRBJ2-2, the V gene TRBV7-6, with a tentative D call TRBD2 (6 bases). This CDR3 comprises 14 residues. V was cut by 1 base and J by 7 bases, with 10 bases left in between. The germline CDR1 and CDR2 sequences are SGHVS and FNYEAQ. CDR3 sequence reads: CASSLDRGIGELFF. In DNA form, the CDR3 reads TGTGCCAGCAGCTTAGATCGGGGGATCGGGGAGCTGTTTTTT.

This chain's CDR3 is CASSEAPPGGTRGTDTQYF. For the CDR3, the DNA is TGTGCCAGCAGTGAAGCCCCACCGGGCGGGACGCGGGGCACAGATACGCAGTATTTT. The chain employs TRBV2 and TRBJ2-3, with D tentatively TRBD2 (6 bases). Trimming pared 0 bases from V and 1 base from J, leaving 20 bases between. Germline V gives CDR1 SNHLY, CDR2 FYNNEI. CDR3 length: 19 amino acids.

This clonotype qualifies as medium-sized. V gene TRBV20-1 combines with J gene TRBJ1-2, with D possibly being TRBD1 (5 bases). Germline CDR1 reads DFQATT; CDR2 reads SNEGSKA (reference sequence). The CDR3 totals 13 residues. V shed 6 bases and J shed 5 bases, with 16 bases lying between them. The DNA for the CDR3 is TGCAGTGCGAGGGGCCTGGAAGGGTATGGCTACACCTTC. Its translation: CSARGLEGYGYTF.

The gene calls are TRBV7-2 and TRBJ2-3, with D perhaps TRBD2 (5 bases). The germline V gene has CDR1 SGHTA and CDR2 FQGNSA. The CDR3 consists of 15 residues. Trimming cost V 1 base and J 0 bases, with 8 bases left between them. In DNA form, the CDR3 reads TGTGCCAGCAGCTTAGGGACTTATAGCACAGATACGCAGTATTTT. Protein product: CASSLGTYSTDTQYF.

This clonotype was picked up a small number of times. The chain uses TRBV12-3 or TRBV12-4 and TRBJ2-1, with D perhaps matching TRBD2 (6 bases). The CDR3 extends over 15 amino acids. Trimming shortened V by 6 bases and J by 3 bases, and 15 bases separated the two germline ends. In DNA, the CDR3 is TGTGCCAGCAGCCGCGCTCGCGGGGACTACAATGAGCAGTTCTTC. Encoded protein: CASSRARGDYNEQFF.

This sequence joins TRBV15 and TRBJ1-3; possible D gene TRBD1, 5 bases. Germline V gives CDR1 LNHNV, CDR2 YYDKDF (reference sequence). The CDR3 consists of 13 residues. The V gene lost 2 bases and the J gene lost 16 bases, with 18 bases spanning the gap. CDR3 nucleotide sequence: TGTGCCACCAGCAGAAATCCTTCCGACAGTTCCTATTTT. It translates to CATSRNPSDSSYF.

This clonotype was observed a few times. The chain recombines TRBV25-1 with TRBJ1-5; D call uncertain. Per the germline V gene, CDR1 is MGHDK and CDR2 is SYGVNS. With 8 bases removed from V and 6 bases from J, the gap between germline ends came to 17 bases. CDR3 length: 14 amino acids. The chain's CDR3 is CASSGLTSGQPQHF. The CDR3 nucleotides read TGTGCCAGCTCAGGTCTTACGTCGGGTCAGCCCCAGCATTTT.

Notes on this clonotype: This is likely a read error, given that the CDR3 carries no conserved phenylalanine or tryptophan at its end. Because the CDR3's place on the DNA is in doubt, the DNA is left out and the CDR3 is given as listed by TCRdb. The chain's CDR3 is CASSQIAGLAG. The V and J genes are TRBV4-1 and TRBJ2-7; TRBD2, the table's D call, was not compared with the DNA. The CDR3 numbers 11 amino acids, ends counted. In germline, CDR1 is MGHRA, CDR2 YSYEKL.

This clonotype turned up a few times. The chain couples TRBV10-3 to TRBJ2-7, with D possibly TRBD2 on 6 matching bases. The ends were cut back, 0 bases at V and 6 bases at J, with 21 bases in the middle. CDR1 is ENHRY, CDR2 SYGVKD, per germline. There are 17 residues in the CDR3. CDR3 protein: CAISESPGLPPFPEQYF. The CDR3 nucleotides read TGTGCCATCAGTGAGTCGCCGGGACTCCCCCCCTTCCCCGAGCAGTACTTC.

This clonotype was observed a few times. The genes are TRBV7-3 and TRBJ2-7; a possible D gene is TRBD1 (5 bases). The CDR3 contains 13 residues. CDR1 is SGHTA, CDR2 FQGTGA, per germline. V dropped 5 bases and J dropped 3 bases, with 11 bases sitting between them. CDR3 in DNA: TGTGCCAGCAGCCAAGGTACAGGCTACGAGCAGTACGTC. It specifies CASSQGTGYEQYV.

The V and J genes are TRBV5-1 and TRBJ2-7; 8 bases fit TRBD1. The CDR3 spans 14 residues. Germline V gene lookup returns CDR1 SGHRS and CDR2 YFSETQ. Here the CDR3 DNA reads TGTGCCAGCAGCTCTCGGACAGGGCGCTACGAGCAGTACGTC. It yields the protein CASSSRTGRYEQYV.

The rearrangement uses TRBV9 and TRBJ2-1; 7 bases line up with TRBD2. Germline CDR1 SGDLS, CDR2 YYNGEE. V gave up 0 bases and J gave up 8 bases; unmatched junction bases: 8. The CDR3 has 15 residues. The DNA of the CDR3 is TGTGCCAGCAGCGTAGTCGGGGGAGGGGTCGATGAGCAGTTCTTC. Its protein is CASSVVGGGVDEQFF.

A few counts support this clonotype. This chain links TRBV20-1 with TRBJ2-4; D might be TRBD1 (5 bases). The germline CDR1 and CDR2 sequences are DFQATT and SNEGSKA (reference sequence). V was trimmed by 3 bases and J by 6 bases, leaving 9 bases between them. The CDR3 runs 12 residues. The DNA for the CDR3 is TGCAGTGCTAGGACAGACAGAAACATTCAGTACTTC. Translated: CSARTDRNIQYF.

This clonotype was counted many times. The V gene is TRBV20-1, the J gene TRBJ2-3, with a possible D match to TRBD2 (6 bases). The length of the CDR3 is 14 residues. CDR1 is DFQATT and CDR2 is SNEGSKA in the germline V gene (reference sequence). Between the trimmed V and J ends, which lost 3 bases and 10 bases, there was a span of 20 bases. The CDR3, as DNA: TGCAGTGCTAGTTGGGGGACTGATTCCAGCCCGCAGTATTTT. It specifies CSASWGTDSSPQYF.

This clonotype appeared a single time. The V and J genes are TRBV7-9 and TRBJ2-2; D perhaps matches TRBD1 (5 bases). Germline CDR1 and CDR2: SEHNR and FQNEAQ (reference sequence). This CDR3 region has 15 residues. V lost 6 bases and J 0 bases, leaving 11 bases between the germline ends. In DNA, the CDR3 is TGTGCCAGCAGTGGTCAGGGTACGAACACCGGGGAGCTGTTTTTT. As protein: CASSGQGTNTGELFF. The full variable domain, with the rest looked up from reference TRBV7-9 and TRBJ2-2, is DTGVSQNPRHKITKRGQNVTFRCDPISEHNRLYWYRQTLGQGPEFLTYFQNEAQLEKSRLLSDRFSAERPKGSFSTLEIQRTEQGDSAMYLCASSGQGTNTGELFFGEGSRLTVL.

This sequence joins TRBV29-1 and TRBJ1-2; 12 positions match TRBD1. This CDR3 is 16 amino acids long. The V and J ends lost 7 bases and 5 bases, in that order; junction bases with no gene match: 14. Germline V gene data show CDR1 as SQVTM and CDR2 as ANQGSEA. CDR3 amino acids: CSAYQGQGAELYGYTF. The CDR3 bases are TGCAGCGCCTACCAGGGACAGGGGGCTGAACTATATGGCTACACCTTC. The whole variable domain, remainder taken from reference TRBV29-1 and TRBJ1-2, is SAVISQKPSRDICQRGTSLTIQCQVDSQVTMMFWYRQQPGQSLTLIATANQGSEATYESGFVIDKFPISRPNLTFSTLTVSNMSPEDSSIYLCSAYQGQGAELYGYTFGSGTRLTVV.

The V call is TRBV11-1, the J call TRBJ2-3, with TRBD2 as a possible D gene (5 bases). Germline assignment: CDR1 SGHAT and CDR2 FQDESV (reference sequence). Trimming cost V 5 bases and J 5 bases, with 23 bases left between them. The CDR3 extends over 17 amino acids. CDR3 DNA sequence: TGTGCCAGCAGCGACCCCGGACTGGCGGGTCCGGGAGATACGCAGTATTTT. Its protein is CASSDPGLAGPGDTQYF.

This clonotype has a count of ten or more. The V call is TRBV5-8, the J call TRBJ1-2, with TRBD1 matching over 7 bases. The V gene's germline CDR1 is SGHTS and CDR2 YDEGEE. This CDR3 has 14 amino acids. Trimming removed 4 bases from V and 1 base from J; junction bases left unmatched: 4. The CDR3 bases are TGTGCCAGCAGCCTACGACAGGGTAACTATGGCTACACCTTC. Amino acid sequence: CASSLRQGNYGYTF.

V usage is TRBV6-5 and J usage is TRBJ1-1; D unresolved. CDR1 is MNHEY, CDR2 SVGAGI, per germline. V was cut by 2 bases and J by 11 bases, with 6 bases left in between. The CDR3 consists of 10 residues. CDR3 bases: TGTGCCAGCAGTTACGGGGTGGCTTTCTTT. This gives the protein CASSYGVAFF.

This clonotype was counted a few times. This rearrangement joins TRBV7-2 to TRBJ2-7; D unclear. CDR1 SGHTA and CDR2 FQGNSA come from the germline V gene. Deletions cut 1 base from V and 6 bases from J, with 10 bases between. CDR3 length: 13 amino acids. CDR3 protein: CASSLVLAGEQYF. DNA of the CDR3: TGTGCCAGCAGCTTAGTATTGGCTGGCGAGCAGTACTTC.

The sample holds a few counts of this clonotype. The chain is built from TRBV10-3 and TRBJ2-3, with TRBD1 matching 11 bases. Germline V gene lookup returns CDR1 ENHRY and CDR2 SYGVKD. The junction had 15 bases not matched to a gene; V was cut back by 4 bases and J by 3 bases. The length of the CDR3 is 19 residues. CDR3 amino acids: CAISAIFRTGGGGTDTQYF. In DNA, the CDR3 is TGTGCCATCAGTGCGATTTTTAGGACAGGGGGCGGTGGTACAGATACGCAGTATTTT.

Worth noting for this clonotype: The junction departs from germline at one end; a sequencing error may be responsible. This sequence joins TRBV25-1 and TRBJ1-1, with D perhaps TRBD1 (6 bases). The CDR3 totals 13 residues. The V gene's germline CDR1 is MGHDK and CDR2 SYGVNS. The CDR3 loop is CASSLTGNAEAFF. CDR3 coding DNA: TGTGCCAGCAGCCTCACAGGGAACGCTGAAGCTTTCTTT.

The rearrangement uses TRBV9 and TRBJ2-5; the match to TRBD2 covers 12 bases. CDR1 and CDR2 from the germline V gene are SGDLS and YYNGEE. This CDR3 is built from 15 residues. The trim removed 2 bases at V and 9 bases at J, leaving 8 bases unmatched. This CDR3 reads CASSVSSGGAAAQYF. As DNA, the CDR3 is TGTGCCAGCAGCGTTTCTAGCGGGGGGGCTGCTGCCCAGTACTTC.

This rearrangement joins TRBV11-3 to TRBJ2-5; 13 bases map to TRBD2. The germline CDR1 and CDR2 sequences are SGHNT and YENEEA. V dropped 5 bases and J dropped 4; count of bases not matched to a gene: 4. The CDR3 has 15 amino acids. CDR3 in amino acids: CASSLGTSGIETQYF. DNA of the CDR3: TGTGCCAGCAGCCTCGGGACTAGCGGGATAGAGACCCAGTACTTC. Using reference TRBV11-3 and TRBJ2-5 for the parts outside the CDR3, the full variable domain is EAGVVQSPRYKIIEKKQPVAFWCNPISGHNTLYWYLQNLGQGPELLIRYENEEAVDDSQLPKDRFSAERLKGVDSTLKIQPAELGDSAVYLCASSLGTSGIETQYFGPGTRLLVL.

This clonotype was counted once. This chain's CDR3 is CASSHDSQETQYF. The DNA for the CDR3 is TGTGCCAGCAGCCATGACTCACAAGAGACCCAGTACTTC. The J gene is TRBJ2-5, the V gene TRBV5-4; D is undetermined. The CDR3 is 13 amino acids. The germline V and J ends were trimmed by 4 bases and 2 bases, with 9 bases remaining between them. Germline assignment: CDR1 SGHNT and CDR2 YYREEE (reference sequence).

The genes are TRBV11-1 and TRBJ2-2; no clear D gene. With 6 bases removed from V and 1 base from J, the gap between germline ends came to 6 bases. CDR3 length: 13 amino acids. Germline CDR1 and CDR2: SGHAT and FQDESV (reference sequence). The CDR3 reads CASSNVNTGELFF. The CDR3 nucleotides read TGTGCCAGCAGTAACGTGAACACCGGGGAGCTGTTTTTT.

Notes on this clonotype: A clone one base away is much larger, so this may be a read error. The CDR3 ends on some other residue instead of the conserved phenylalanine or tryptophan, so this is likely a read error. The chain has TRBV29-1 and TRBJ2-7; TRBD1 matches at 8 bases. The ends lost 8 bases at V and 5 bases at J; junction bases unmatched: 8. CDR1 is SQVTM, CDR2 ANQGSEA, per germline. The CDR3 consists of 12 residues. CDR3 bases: TGCAGCATTGCCCAGGGGGCAAACGAGCAGTACTCC. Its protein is CSIAQGANEQYS.

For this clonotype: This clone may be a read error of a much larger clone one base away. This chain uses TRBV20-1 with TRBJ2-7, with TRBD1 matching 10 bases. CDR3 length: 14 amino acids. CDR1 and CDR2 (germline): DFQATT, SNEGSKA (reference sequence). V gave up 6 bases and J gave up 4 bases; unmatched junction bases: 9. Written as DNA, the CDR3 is TGCAGTGCCCTTAGGACAGGGGGAGGTTACGAGCAGTACTTC. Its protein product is CSALRTGGGYEQYF.

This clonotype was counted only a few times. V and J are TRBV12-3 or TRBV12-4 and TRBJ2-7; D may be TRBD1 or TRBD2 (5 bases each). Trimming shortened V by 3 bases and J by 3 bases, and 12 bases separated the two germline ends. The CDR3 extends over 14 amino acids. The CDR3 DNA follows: TGTGCCAGCAGTTTGGGGGACCCTATCTACGAGCAGTACTTC. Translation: CASSLGDPIYEQYF.

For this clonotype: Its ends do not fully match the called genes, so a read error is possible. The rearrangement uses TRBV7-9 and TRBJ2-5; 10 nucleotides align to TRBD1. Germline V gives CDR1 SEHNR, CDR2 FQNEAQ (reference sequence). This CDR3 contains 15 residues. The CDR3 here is CAGSPGTGEGKTQYF. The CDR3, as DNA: TGTGCCGGCAGCCCCGGGACAGGGGAGGGGAAGACCCAGTACTTC.